This T cell receptor beta chain was captured by sequencing in a study of blood T cell repertoires in COVID-19. Study-level background: Samples taken during acute and convalescent COVID-19 were collected in the United States, Italy and Spain. Nucleic acid was either cDNA or gDNA, and it came from T cells, B-cell-depleted T cells, or PBMCs.

As originally analysed: Amplification from reference gene primers served as the basis for estimated nucleated cell counts. Produced via immunoSEQ multiplex PCR; TCRdb's table is partial and in-frame only. V, J and clone size are those of that table, while D and trimming were read from the DNA. The repertoire includes 200,000 to 300,000 clones, 87% of them detected once, and 3% to 3.5% sits in the top ten. Trimming cost V 2 bases and J 4 bases; bases outside gene matches: 3. CDR1 SGDLS and CDR2 YYNGEE come from the germline V gene. The CDR3 loop spans 14 amino acids. This sequence was found in a man aged 18 to 29 with active or convalescent COVID-19. V gene TRBV9 combines with J gene TRBJ2-1; 7 nucleotides align to TRBD2. Input material: peripheral blood. DNA of the CDR3: TGTGCCAGCAGCGTTAGCGGGCCTTACAATGAGCAGTTCTTC. The encoded protein is CASSVSGPYNEQFF. Together with reference TRBV9 and TRBJ2-1, the CDR3 gives the full variable domain: DSGVTQTPKHLITATGQRVTLRCSPRSGDLSVYWYQQSLDQGLQFLIQYYNGEERAKGNILERFSAQQFPDLHSELNLSSLELGDSALYFCASSVSGPYNEQFFGPGTRLTVL.